What follows is one TCR beta chain and its context. The data were produced by immunoSEQ multiplex PCR, yet TCRdb's version contains in-frame clones alone and is incomplete. The table lists more than 300,000 clones, around 87% of them singletons, with roughly 1.9% in the top ten. The data stem from a study of blood T cell repertoires in COVID-19. The CDR3 loop spans 11 amino acids. The V gene lost 5 bases and the J gene lost 14 bases, with 14 bases spanning the gap. Germline CDR1 reads MNHEY; CDR2 reads SMNVEV (reference sequence). The sample consisted of PBMCs or T cells enriched from blood (not recorded which). The TCR was taken from a man aged 35 to 55 in a cohort exposed to, infected with or recovered from COVID-19 (not recorded which). This rearrangement joins TRBV27 to TRBJ2-3; D perhaps matches TRBD1 (6 bases). CDR3 residues: CASSQDRTVYF. CDR3 sequence (DNA): TGTGCCAGCAGTCAAGACAGGACGGTGTATTTT.